The clone carrying this TCR beta chain was observed a single time. The CDR3 totals 13 residues. The V gene end was trimmed by 7 bases and the J gene end by 7 bases; junction bases not matched to a gene: 9. Ages ranged from about 18 to 89 years, with residence in about two dozen US areas. Clinical history reported by participants formed the basis on which cohorts were assigned. This record belongs to a study of blood T cell repertoires in COVID-19. Study as a whole: T cells, B-cell-depleted T cells, or PBMCs provided the cDNA or gDNA that served as material.

Per the original data handling: The authors estimated nucleated cell counts from reference gene primer amplification. TCRdb keeps only in-frame clones here, not all; method: immunoSEQ multiplex PCR. D and trimming come from the DNA, and the V and J calls and clone size come from that table. The sample yields 300,000 or so clones, roughly 87% seen once. The sample was PBMCs or T cells enriched from blood (not recorded which). V usage is TRBV12-3 or TRBV12-4 and J usage is TRBJ1-2; 7 bases are a match to TRBD1. This receptor was obtained from a woman aged 25 to 39 who had recovered from COVID-19. This chain's CDR3 is CASTPDRAVGYTF. For the CDR3, the DNA is TGTGCCAGCACCCCTGACAGGGCGGTTGGCTACACCTTC.